The TCR beta chain under discussion was sequenced for a study of PD-1 blockade in classical Hodgkin lymphoma. With 8 bases clipped from V and 0 bases from J, the junction kept 6 bases outside the gene matches. Germline CDR1 reads MNHNS; CDR2 reads SASEGT. CDR3 length: 14 amino acids. Study results and caveats: While CD8+ TCR diversity did not rise significantly by C4D1, CD4+ TCR diversity did. Newly diagnosed and completely responding patients shared comparable baseline diversity. Individuals initiating nivolumab under 1 year after ASCT were excluded.

Profiled with immunoSEQ multiplex PCR; TCRdb holds only in-frame clones, not every one. The table includes more than 20,000 clones, around 69% detected once. A remark on this clone: Its antigen remains unknown.

In every patient, relapse followed autologous stem cell transplantation, while exposure to brentuximab vedotin differed. Sequenced material: peripheral blood mononuclear cells (PBMCs), taken before the second cycle of nivolumab. This chain joins TRBV6-1 and TRBJ2-7, with 8 bases that match TRBD1. This receptor was obtained from a human donor with classical Hodgkin lymphoma. The CDR3 region has the DNA TGTGCCAGCGGAGACAGGGGAAGCTCCTACGAGCAGTACTTC. As protein: CASGDRGSSYEQYF.